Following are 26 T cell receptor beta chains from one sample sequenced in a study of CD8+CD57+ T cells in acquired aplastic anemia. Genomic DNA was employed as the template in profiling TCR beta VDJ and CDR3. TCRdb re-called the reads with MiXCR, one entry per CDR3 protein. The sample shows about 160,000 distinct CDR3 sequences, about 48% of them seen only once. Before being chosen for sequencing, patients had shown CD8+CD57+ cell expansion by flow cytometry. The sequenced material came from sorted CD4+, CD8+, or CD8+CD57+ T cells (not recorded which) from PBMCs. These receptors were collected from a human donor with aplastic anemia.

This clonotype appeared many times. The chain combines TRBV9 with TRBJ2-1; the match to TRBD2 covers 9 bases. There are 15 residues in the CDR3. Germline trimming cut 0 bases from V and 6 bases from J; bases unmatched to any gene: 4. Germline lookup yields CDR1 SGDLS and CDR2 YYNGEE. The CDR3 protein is CASSVGLAASNEQFF. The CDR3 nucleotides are TGTGCCAGCAGCGTAGGACTAGCGGCTAGCAATGAGCAGTTCTTC.

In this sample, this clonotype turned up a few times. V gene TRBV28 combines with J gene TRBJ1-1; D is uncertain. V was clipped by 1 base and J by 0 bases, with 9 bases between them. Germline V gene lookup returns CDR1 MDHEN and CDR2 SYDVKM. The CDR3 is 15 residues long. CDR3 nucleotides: TGTGCCAGCAGTTTATTCCCAGTTATGAACACTGAAGCTTTCTTT. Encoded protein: CASSLFPVMNTEAFF.

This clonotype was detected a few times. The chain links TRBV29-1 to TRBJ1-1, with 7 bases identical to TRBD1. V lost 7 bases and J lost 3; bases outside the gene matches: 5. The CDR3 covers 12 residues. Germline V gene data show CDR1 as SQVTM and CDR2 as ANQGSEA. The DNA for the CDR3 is TGCAGCGCCTCAGGGGGGTACACTGAAGCTTTCTTT. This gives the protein CSASGGYTEAFF.

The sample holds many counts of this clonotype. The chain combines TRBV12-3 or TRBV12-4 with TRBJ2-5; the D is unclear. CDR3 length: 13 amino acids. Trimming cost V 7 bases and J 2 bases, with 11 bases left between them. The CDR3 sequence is CASKPVGQETQYF. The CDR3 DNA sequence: TGTGCCAGCAAACCGGTAGGACAAGAGACCCAGTACTTC.

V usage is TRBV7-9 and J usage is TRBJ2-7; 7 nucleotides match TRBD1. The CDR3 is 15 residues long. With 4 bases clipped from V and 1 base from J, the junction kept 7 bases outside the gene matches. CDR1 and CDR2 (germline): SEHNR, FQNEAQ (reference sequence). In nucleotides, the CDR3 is TGTGCCAGCAGCTCTAGGACAGGAGCATCCTACGAGCAGTACTTC. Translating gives CASSSRTGASYEQYF.

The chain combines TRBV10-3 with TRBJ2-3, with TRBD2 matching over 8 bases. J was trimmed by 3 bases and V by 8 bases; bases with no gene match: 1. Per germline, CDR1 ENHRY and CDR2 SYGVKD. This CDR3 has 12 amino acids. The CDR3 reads CAIAGGTDTQYF. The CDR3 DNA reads TGTGCCATCGCGGGAGGAACAGATACGCAGTATTTT.

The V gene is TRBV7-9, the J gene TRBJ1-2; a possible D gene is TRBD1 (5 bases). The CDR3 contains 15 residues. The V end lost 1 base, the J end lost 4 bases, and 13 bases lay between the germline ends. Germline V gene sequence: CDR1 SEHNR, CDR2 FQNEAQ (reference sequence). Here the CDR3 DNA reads TGTGCCAGCAGCTTAGTGCCAGTAGGGGCCTATGGCTACACCTTC. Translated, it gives CASSLVPVGAYGYTF.

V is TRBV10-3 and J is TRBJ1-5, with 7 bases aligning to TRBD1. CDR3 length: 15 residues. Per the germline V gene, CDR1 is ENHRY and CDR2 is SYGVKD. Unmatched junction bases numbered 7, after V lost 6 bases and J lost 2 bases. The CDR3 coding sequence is TGTGCCATCAGCTCACAGGGGTTCGGCAATCAGCCCCAGCATTTT. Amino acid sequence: CAISSQGFGNQPQHF.

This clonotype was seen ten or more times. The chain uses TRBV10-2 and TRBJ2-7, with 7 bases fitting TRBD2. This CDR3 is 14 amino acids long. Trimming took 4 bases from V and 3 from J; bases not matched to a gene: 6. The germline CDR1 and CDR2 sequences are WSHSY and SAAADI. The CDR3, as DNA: TGCGCCAGCAGTGGATCTAGCGGTATCTACGAGCAGTACTTC. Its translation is CASSGSSGIYEQYF.

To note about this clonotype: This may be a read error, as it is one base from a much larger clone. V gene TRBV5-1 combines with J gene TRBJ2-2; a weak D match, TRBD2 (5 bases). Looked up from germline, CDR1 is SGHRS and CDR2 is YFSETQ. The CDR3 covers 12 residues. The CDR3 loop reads CASSPLAGELSF. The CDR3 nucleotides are TGCGCCAGCAGCCCTCTTGCCGGGGAGCTGTCTTTT.

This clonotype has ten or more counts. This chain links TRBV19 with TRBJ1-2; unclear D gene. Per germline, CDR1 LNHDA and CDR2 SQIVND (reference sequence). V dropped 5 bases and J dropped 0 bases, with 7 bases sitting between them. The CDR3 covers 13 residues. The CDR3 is CASSAGPNYGYTF. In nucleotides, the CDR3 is TGTGCCAGTAGTGCAGGTCCTAACTATGGCTACACCTTC.

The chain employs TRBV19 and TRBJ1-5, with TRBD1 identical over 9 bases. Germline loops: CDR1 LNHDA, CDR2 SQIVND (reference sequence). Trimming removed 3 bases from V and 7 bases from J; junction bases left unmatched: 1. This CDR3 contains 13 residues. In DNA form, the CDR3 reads TGTGCCAGTAGTATGGACAGGGGCCAGCCCCAGCATTTT. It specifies CASSMDRGQPQHF.

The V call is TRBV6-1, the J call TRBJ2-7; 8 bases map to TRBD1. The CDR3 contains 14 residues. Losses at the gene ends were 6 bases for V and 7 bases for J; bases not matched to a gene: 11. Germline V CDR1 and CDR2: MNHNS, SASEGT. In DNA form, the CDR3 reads TGTGCCAGCAGAGCCGGGACAGGTCACTATGAGCAGTACTTC. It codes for CASRAGTGHYEQYF.

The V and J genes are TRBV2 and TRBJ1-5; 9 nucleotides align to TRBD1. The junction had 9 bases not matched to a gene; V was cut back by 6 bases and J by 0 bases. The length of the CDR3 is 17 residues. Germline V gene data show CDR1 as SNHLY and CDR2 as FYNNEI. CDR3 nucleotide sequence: TGTGCCAGCAGGGTCCCGGGACAGGGAGATAGCAATCAGCCCCAGCATTTT. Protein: CASRVPGQGDSNQPQHF.

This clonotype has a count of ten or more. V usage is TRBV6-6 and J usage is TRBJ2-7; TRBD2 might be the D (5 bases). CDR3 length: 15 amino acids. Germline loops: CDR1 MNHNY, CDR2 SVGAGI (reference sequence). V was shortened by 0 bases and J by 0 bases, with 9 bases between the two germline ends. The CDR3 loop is CASSYSSGSSYEQYF. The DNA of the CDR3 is TGTGCCAGCAGTTACTCGTCGGGGAGCTCCTACGAGCAGTACTTC.

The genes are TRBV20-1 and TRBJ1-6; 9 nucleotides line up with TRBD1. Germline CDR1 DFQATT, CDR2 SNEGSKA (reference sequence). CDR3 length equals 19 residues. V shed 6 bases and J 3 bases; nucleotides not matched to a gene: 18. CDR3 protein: CSAYPTLDRGRFYNSPLHF. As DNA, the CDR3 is TGCAGTGCCTACCCCACACTGGACAGGGGAAGGTTCTATAATTCACCCCTCCACTTT.

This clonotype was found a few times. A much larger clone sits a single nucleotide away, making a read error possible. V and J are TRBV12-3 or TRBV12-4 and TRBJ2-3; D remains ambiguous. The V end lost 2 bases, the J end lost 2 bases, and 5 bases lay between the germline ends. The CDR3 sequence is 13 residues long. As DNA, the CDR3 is TGTGCCAGCAGTTTATCCTTCACAGATACGCAGTATTTT. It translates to CASSLSFTDTQYF.

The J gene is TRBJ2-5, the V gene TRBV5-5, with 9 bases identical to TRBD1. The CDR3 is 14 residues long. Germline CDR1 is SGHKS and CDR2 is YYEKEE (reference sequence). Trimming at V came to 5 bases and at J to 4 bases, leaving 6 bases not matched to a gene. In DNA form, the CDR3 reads TGTGCCAGCAGTTACGGGACAGGGTCAGAGACCCAGTACTTC. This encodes CASSYGTGSETQYF.

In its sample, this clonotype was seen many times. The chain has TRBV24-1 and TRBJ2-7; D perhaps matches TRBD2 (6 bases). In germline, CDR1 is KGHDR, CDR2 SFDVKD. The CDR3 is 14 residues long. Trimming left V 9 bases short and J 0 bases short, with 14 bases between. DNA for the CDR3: TGTGCCACCGCCAGCGGGTCGAGCTCCTACGAGCAGTACTTC. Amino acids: CATASGSSSYEQYF.

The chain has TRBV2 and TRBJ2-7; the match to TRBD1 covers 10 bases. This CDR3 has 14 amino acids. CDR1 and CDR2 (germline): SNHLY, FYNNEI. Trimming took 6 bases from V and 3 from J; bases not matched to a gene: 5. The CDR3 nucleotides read TGTGCCAGCAGGGACAGGGGGGTGGTCTACGAGCAGTACTTC. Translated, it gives CASRDRGVVYEQYF.

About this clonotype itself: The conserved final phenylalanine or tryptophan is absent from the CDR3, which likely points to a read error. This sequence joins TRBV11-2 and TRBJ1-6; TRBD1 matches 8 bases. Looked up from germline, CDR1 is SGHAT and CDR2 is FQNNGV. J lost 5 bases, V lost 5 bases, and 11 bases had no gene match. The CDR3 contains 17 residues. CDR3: CASSPTAGGANNSPLHL. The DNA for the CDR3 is TGTGCCAGCAGCCCAACAGCAGGGGGCGCGAATAATTCACCCCTCCACCTT.

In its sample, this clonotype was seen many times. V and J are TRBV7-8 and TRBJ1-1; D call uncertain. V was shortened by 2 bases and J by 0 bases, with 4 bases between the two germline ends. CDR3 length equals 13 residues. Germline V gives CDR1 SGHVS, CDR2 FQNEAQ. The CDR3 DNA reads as TGTGCCAGCAGCTTAACGATGAACACTGAAGCTTTCTTT. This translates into CASSLTMNTEAFF.

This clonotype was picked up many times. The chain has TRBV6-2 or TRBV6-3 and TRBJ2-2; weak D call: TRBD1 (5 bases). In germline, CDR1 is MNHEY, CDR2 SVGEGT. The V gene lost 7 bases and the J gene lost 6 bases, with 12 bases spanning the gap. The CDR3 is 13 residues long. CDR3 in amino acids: CASTHQGAGELFF. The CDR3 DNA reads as TGTGCCAGCACCCATCAAGGGGCCGGGGAGCTGTTTTTT.

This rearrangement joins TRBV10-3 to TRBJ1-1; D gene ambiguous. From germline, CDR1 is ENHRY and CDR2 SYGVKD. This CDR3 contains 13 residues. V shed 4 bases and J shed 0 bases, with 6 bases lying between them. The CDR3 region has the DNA TGTGCCATCAGTGCGACGGTGAACACTGAAGCTTTCTTT. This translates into CAISATVNTEAFF.

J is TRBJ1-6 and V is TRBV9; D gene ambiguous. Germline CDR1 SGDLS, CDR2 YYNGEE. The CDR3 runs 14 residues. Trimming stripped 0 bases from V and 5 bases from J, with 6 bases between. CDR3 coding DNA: TGTGCCAGCAGCGTAGGGGGTCATAATTCACCCCTCCACTTT. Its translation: CASSVGGHNSPLHF.

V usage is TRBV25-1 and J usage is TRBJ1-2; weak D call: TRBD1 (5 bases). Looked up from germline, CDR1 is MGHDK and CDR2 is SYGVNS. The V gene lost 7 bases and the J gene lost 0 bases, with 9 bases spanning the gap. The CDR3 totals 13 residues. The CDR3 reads CASKRGTNYGYTF. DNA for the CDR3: TGTGCCAGCAAGAGGGGCACTAACTATGGCTACACCTTC.